These T cell receptor beta chains were read from a single sample in a study of T cell changes during pregnancy in multiple sclerosis. The repertoire was sequenced with immunoSEQ multiplex PCR; TCRdb's copy has only in-frame clones and lacks some. The sample yields about 71,000 clones, roughly 91% seen once. Sample: CD8+ T cells from peripheral blood mononuclear cells, taken before pregnancy. These receptors originate from a female donor with multiple sclerosis, enrolled in a pregnancy study. Both conserved end residues are part of each CDR3. A D gene is named only where the DNA matches it firmly. The size field is filled for only some rows; it gives once, few, many or a size class.

j_call | v_call | clone_size | d_call | cdr3_length | cdr3_nt | cdr3_aa
TRBJ1-1 | TRBV7-9 | - | - | 14 | TGTGCCAGCAGCTACCCGGACATTAACACTGAAGCTTTCTTT | CASSYPDINTEAFF
TRBJ2-7 | TRBV9 | - | - | 14 | TGTGCCAGCAGCGTGGGGGGAGGGGGGTATGAGCAGTACTTC | CASSVGGGGYEQYF
TRBJ1-4 | TRBV15 | - | - | 16 | TGTGCCACCAGTTCAGGGGAGCGGACAACTAATGAAAAACTGTTTTTT | CATSSGERTTNEKLFF
TRBJ2-7 | TRBV27 | - | TRBD2 | 14 | TGTGCCAGCAGTTTCGGGAGGGGGGGAGCGGAGCAGTACTTC | CASSFGRGGAEQYF
TRBJ1-1 | TRBV5-6 | - | - | 15 | TGTGCCAGCAGCTTGGGGAGAGCGGGGAACACTGAAGCTTTCTTT | CASSLGRAGNTEAFF
TRBJ2-6 | TRBV19 | - | - | 15 | TGTGCCAGTAGTATAACCGGCTCTGGGGCCAACGTCCTGACTTTC | CASSITGSGANVLTF
TRBJ2-7 | TRBV2 | - | - | 11 | TGTGCCAGCACAGGGACCTACGAGCAGTACTTC | CASTGTYEQYF
TRBJ1-2 | TRBV18 | - | TRBD1 | 19 | TGTGCCAGCTCACCCTCGGACAGGGCCAACCCCACCAATAACTATGGCTACACCTTC | CASSPSDRANPTNNYGYTF
TRBJ1-2 | TRBV10-1 | few | - | 11 | TGCGCCAGCAGTGACGGAGAAGGCTACACCTTC | CASSDGEGYTF
TRBJ1-4 | TRBV7-9 | - | - | 12 | TGTGCCAGCAGCCCCGTAGGGGTCGAACTGTTTTTT | CASSPVGVELFF
TRBJ2-7 | TRBV7-9 | - | TRBD2 | 18 | TGTGCCAGCAGCACAGGACTAGCGGGGGGGCATAGGTCCTACGAGCAGTACTTC | CASSTGLAGGHRSYEQYF
TRBJ1-1 | TRBV19 | - | - | 10 | TGTGCCAGTATAGAAGCTGAAGCTTTCTTT | CASIEAEAFF
TRBJ2-1 | TRBV18 | - | - | 19 | TGTGCCAGCTCACCACCTTCGGGGGGCCCCCATAGCTCCTACAATGAGCAGTTCTTC | CASSPPSGGPHSSYNEQFF
TRBJ2-7 | TRBV7-9 | - | TRBD1 | 15 | TGTGCCAGCAGCTATACCGGGACAGGGGTATACGAGCAGTACTTC | CASSYTGTGVYEQYF
TRBJ2-3 | TRBV9 | - | TRBD2 | 15 | TGTGCCAGCAGCCTGGGGGGGACGGGCACAGATACGCAGTATTTT | CASSLGGTGTDTQYF
TRBJ1-1 | TRBV6-1 | - | TRBD1 | 15 | TGTGCCAGCAGTGAAGGGACAGGGGGTCACACTGAAGCTTTCTTT | CASSEGTGGHTEAFF
TRBJ2-3 | TRBV5-1 | once | - | 15 | TGCGCCAGCAGCTTGCTTGGGGGCAGCACAGATACGCAGTATTTT | CASSLLGGSTDTQYF
TRBJ2-1 | TRBV30 | - | TRBD2 | 14 | TGTGCCTGGAGTGTACTAGCGGGGGGTAGCGAGCAGTTCTTC | CAWSVLAGGSEQFF
TRBJ1-2 | TRBV5-8 | - | - | 10 | TGTGCCAGCCGGGGTTATGGCTACACCTTC | CASRGYGYTF
TRBJ2-7 | TRBV7-9 | - | TRBD1 | 16 | TGTGCCAGCAGCCCGGTGACGCAGGGGGCGCCCTACGAGCAGTACTTC | CASSPVTQGAPYEQYF
TRBJ2-5 | TRBV27 | - | - | 13 | TGTGCCAGCAGTTTCAACAGTGGCGAGACCCAGTACTTC | CASSFNSGETQYF
TRBJ2-1 | TRBV11-3 | - | - | 13 | TGTGCCAGCAGCTTAGACTCGTACAATGAGCAGTTCTTC | CASSLDSYNEQFF
TRBJ2-7 | TRBV11-2 | - | - | 11 | TGTGCCAGCCGCTCCGGGACTGAGCAGTACTTC | CASRSGTEQYF
TRBJ1-1 | TRBV5-6 | - | - | 14 | TGTGCCAGCAGCTTTCCCACGGGAGGCACTGAAGCTTTCTTT | CASSFPTGGTEAFF
TRBJ1-1 | TRBV27 | - | - | 14 | TGTGCCAGCAGTTCCCGGGGGGCTGGCACTGAAGCTTTCTTT | CASSSRGAGTEAFF
TRBJ1-1 | TRBV27 | - | - | 14 | TGTGCCAGCAGTTTAGTCGGCGGGGACACTGAAGCTTTCTTT | CASSLVGGDTEAFF
TRBJ2-5 | TRBV7-3 | - | TRBD1 | 15 | TGTGCCAGCAGCTTAACCGGGACAGTACAAGAGACCCAGTACTTC | CASSLTGTVQETQYF